Listed here are 8 T cell receptor beta chains from one sample, sequenced in a study of cytomegalovirus exposure and HLA in healthy donors. Using immunoSEQ multiplex PCR, the repertoire was profiled, and TCRdb retains in-frame clones only, with some absent. There are about 95,000 clones in the sample; 85% occur only once, and 20% to 25% lies in the top ten. The specimen sequenced was PBMCs. The receptors here all came from a man between 18 and 29 years old in good health and CMV-seropositive.

The chain combines TRBV6-5 with TRBJ1-3; a possible D gene is TRBD1 (5 bases). This CDR3 spans 14 amino acids. V was shortened by 5 bases and J by 0 bases, with 8 bases between the two germline ends. The V gene's germline CDR1 is MNHEY and CDR2 SVGAGI. Here the CDR3 DNA reads TGTGCCAGCAGTACAGGTACCTCTGGAAACACCATATATTTT. As protein: CASSTGTSGNTIYF.

The chain couples TRBV4-1 to TRBJ1-1; D is unresolved. The ends were cut back, 5 bases at V and 4 bases at J, with 17 bases in the middle. Germline assignment: CDR1 MGHRA and CDR2 YSYEKL. The CDR3 covers 15 residues. The CDR3 coding sequence is TGCGCCAGCAGCTACGGTGCCGCTATTGGCACTGAAGCTTTCTTT. Protein: CASSYGAAIGTEAFF.

The chain is built from TRBV29-1 and TRBJ2-7, with TRBD1 matching over 10 bases. Trimming at V came to 0 bases and at J to 6 bases, leaving 11 bases not matched to a gene. Germline CDR1 and CDR2: SQVTM and ANQGSEA. The CDR3 totals 16 residues. The CDR3 DNA is TGCAGCGTTGAAGATCTCCCCGGGACAGGGGTCGGCGAGCAGTACTTC. Residues: CSVEDLPGTGVGEQYF.

The chain is built from TRBV15 and TRBJ2-3; possibly TRBD2 for D (6 bases). Trimming removed 3 bases at V and 5 bases at J, with 21 bases between. Germline loops: CDR1 LNHNV, CDR2 YYDKDF (reference sequence). The CDR3 is 17 residues long. CDR3 bases: TGTGCCACCAGCAGGAATCGGGTGGGAGGCTGGGAAGATACGCAGTATTTT. Amino acids: CATSRNRVGGWEDTQYF. The whole variable domain, remainder taken from reference TRBV15 and TRBJ2-3, is DAMVIQNPRYQVTQFGKPVTLSCSQTLNHNVMYWYQQKSSQAPKLLFHYYDKDFNNEADTPDNFQSRRPNTSFCFLDIRSPGLGDTAMYLCATSRNRVGGWEDTQYFGPGTRLTVL.

The chain employs TRBV4-1 and TRBJ1-4; tentative D call: TRBD1 (6 bases). CDR1 is MGHRA, CDR2 YSYEKL, per germline. V was trimmed by 3 bases and J by 3 bases, leaving 14 bases between them. The CDR3 length is 16 residues. The CDR3, as DNA: TGCGCCAGCAGCCATCCCCGGACAGTTTCTAATGAAAAACTGTTTTTT. Its protein product is CASSHPRTVSNEKLFF.

The chain uses TRBV4-2 and TRBJ2-7; 12 bases map to TRBD2. V lost 1 base, J lost 4 bases, and 11 bases stayed unmatched. This CDR3 comprises 18 residues. The germline V gene has CDR1 LGHNA and CDR2 YNFKEQ. CDR3: CASSQVTSGRTHSYEQYF. CDR3 nucleotide sequence: TGTGCCAGCAGCCAAGTCACTAGCGGGAGGACTCATTCTTACGAGCAGTACTTC.

The chain couples TRBV7-9 to TRBJ2-1; possibly TRBD2 for D (6 bases). This CDR3 is 15 amino acids long. The germline V gene encodes CDR1 SEHNR and CDR2 FQNEAQ (reference sequence). V was shortened by 0 bases and J by 3 bases, with 9 bases between the two germline ends. The CDR3 DNA sequence: TGTGCCAGCAGCTTAGCGCGGGGATACTACAATGAGCAGTTCTTC. Translated: CASSLARGYYNEQFF.

The chain couples TRBV5-1 to TRBJ2-5; 7 bases map to TRBD1. The germline V gene has CDR1 SGHRS and CDR2 YFSETQ. This CDR3 region has 13 residues. V shed 6 bases and J 5 bases; nucleotides not matched to a gene: 7. The DNA for the CDR3 is TGCGCCAGCAAACAGGGGTCAATGGAGACCCAGTACTTC. Translation gives CASKQGSMETQYF.